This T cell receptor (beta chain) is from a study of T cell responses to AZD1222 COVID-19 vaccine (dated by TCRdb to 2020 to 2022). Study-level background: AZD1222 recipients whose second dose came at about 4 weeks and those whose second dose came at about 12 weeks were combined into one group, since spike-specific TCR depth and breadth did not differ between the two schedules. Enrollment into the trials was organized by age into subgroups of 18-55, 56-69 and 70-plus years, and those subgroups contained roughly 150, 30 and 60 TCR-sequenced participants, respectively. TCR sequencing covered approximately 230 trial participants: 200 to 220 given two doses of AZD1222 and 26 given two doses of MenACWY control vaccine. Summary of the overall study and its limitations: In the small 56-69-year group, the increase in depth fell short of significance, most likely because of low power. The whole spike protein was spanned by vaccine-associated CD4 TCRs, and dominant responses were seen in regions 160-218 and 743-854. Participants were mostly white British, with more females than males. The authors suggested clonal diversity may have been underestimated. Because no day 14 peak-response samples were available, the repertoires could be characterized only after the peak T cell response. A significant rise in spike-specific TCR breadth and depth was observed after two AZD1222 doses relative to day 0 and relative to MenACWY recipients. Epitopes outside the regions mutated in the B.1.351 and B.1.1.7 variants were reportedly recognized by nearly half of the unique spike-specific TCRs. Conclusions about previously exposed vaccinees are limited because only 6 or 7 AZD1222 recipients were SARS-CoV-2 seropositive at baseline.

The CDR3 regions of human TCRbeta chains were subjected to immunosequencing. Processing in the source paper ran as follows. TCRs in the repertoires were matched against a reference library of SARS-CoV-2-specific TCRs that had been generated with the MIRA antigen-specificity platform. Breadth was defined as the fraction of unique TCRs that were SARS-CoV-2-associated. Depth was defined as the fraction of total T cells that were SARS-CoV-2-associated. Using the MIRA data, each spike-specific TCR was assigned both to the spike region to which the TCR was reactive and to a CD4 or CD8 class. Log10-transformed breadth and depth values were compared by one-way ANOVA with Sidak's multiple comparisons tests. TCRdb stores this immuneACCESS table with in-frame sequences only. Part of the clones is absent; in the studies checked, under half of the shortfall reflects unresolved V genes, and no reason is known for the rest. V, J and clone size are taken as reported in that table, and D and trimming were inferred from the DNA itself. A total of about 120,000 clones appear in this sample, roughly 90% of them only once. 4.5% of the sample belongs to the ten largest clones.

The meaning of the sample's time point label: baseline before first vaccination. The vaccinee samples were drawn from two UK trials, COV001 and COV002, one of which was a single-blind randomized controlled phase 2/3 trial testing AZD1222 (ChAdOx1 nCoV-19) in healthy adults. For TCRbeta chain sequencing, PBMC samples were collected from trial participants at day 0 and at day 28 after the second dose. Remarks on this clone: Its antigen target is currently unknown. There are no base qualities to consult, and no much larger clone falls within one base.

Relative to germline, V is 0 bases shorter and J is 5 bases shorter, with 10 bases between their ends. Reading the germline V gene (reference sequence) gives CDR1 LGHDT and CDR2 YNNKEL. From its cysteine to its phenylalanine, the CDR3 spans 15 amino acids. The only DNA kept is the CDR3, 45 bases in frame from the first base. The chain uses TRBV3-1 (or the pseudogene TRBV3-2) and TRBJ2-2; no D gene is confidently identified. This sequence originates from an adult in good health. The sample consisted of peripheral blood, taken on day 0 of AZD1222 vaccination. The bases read TGTGCCAGCAGCCAAGATGGTCCTCAAACCGGGGAGCTGTTTTTT. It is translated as CASSQDGPQTGELFF.